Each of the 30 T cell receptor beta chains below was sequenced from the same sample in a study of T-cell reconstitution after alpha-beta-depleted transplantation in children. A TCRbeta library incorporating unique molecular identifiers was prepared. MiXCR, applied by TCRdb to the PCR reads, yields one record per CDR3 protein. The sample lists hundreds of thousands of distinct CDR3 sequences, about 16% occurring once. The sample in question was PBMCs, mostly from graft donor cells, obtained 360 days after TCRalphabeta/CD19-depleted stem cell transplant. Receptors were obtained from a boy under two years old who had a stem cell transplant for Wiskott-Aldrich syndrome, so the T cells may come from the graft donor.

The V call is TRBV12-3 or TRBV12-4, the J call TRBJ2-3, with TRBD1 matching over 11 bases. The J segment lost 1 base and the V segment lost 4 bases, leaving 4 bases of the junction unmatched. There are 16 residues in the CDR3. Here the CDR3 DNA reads TGTGCCAGCAGTTCCGGACAGGGGGCTGGCACAGATACGCAGTATTTT. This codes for CASSSGQGAGTDTQYF.

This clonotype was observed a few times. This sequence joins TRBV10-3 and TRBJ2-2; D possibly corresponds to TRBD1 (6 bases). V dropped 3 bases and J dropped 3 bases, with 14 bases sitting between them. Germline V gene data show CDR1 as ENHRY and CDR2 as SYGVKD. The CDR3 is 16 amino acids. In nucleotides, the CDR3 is TGTGCCATCAGTGACCTGACAGGAAAGGACACCGGGGAGCTGTTTTTT. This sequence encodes CAISDLTGKDTGELFF.

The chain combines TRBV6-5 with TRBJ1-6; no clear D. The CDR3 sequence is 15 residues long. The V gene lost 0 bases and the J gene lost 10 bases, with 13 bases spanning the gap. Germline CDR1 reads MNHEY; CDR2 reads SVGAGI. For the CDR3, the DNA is TGTGCCAGCAGTTACTCCCGGACGGAGCGGTCACCCCTCCACTTT. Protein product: CASSYSRTERSPLHF.

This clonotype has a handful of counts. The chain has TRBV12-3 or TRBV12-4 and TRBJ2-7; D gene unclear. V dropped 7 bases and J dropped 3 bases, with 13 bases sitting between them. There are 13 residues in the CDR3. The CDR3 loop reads CASKVFSVYEQYF. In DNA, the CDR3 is TGTGCCAGCAAAGTTTTTTCAGTCTACGAGCAGTACTTC.

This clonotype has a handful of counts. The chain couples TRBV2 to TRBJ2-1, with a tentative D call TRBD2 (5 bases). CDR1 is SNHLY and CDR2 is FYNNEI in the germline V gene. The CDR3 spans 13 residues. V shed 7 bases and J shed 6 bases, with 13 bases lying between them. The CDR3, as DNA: TGTGCCAGCAAGCTAGGCCGGGGCAATGAGCAGTTCTTC. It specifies CASKLGRGNEQFF.

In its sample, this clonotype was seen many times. CDR3 nucleotide sequence: TGTGCCAGCAGCTTGGCTGCTAGCACAGATACGCAGTATTTT. This encodes CASSLAASTDTQYF. The chain employs TRBV5-4 and TRBJ2-3, with D hard to call. Germline V CDR1 and CDR2: SGHNT, YYREEE (reference sequence). V lost 0 bases, J lost 0 bases, and 5 bases lay in between. The length of the CDR3 is 14 residues. The full variable domain, rest sourced from reference TRBV5-4 and TRBJ2-3, is ETGVTQSPTHLIKTRGQQVTLRCSSQSGHNTVSWYQQALGQGPQFIFQYYREEENGRGNFPPRFSGLQFPNYSSELNVNALELDDSALYLCASSLAASTDTQYFGPGTRLTVL.

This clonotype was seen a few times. CDR3 sequence (DNA): TGTGCCAGCAGTTTGGCGGGATTTGGGTCCTACGAGCAGTACTTC. This gives the protein CASSLAGFGSYEQYF. The chain carries TRBV12-3 or TRBV12-4 and TRBJ2-7, with a tentative D call TRBD2 (6 bases). The germline V and J ends were trimmed by 3 bases and 1 base, with 13 bases remaining between them. CDR3 length equals 15 residues.

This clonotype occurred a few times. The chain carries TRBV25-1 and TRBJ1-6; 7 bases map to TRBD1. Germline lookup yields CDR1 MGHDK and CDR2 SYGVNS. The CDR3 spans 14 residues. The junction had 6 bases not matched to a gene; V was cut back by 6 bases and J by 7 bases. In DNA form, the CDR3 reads TGTGCCAGCAGCCTGACAGGGTGGAATTCACCCCTCCACTTT. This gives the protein CASSLTGWNSPLHF.

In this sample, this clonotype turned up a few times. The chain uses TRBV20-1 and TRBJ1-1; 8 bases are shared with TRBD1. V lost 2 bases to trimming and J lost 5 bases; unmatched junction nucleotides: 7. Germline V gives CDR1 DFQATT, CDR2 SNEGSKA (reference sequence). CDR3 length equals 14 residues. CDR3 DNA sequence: TGCAGTGCTAGAAGTTCGGGACAGGAGACTGAAGCTTTCTTT. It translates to CSARSSGQETEAFF.

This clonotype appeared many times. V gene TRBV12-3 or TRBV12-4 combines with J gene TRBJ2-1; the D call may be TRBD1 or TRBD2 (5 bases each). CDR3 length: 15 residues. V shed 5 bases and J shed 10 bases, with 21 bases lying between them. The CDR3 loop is CASSGVAPGRSEQFF. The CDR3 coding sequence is TGTGCCAGCAGTGGAGTAGCGCCGGGACGATCCGAGCAGTTCTTC.

In DNA form, the CDR3 reads TGCAGTGCTAGACCACAGGGGCGAACGTTGTCACCCCTCCACTTT. Translation: CSARPQGRTLSPLHF. This chain connects TRBV20-1 to TRBJ1-6; the match to TRBD1 covers 7 bases. Germline CDR1 and CDR2: DFQATT and SNEGSKA (reference sequence). Trimming cost V 2 bases and J 10 bases; bases outside gene matches: 11. This CDR3 contains 15 residues.

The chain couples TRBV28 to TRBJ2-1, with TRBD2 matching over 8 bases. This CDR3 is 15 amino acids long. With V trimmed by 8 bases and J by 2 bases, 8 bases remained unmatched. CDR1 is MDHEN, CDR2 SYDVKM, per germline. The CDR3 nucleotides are TGTGCCAGCTTTCCCCGGGGGGGCCCCTACAATGAGCAGTTCTTC. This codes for CASFPRGGPYNEQFF.

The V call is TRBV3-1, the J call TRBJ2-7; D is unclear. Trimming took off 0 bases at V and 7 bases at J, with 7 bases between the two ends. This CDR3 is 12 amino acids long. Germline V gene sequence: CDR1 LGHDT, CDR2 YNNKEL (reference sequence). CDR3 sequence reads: CASSQDLTEQYF. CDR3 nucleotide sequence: TGTGCCAGCAGCCAAGATTTGACAGAGCAGTACTTC.

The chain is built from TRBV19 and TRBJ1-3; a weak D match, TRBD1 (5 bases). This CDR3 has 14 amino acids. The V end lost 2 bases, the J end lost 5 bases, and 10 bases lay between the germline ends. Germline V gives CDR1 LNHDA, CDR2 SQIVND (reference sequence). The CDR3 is CASSIQGRRNTIYF. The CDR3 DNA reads TGTGCCAGTAGTATACAGGGTCGGAGAAACACCATATATTTT.

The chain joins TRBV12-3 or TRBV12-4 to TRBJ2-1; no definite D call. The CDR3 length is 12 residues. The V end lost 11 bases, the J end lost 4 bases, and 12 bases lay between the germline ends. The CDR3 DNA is TGTGCCGGCGCGAAGGATTACAATGAGCAGTTCTTC. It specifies CAGAKDYNEQFF.

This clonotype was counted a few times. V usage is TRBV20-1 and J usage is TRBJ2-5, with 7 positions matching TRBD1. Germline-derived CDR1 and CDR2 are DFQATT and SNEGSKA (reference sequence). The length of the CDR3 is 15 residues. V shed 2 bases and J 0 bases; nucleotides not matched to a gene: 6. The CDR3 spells CSARLRDRDQETQYF. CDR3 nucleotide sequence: TGCAGTGCTAGACTGAGGGACAGAGACCAAGAGACCCAGTACTTC.

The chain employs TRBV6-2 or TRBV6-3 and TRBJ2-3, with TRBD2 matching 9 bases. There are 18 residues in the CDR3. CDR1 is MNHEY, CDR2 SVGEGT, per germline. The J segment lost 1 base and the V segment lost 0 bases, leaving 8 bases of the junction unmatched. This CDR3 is CASSYSRLAGARTDTQYF. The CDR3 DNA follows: TGTGCCAGCAGTTACTCGAGGTTAGCGGGAGCCCGCACAGATACGCAGTATTTT.

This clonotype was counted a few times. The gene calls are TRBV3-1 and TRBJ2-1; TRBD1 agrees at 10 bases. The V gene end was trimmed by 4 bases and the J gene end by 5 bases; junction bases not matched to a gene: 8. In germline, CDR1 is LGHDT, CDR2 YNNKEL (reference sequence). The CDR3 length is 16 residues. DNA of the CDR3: TGTGCCAGCAGCCGATGGACAGGGGGAACAGACAATGAGCAGTTCTTC. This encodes CASSRWTGGTDNEQFF.

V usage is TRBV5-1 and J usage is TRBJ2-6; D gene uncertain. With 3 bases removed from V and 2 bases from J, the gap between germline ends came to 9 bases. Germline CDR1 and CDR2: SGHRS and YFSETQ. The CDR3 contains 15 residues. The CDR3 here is CASSSRTAGANVLTF. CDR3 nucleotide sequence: TGCGCCAGCAGCTCCCGGACGGCTGGGGCCAACGTCCTGACTTTC.

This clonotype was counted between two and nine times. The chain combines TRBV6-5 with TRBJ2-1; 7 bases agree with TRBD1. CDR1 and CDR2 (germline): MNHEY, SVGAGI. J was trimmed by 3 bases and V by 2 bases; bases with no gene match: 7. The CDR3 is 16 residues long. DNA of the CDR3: TGTGCCAGCAGTTACCGGGATACAGGGGTCTACAATGAGCAGTTCTTC. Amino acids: CASSYRDTGVYNEQFF.

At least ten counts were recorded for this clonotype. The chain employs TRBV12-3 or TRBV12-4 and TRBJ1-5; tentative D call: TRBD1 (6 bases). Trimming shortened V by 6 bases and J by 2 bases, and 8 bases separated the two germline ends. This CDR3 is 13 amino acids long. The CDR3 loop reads CASSQGRNQPQHF. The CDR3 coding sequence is TGTGCCAGCAGCCAGGGGCGCAATCAGCCCCAGCATTTT.

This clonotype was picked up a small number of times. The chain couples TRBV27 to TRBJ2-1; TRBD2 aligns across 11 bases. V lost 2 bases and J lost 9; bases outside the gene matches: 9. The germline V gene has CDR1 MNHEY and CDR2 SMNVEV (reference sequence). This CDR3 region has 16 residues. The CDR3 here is CASSLRLAGGRGEQFF. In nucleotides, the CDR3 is TGTGCCAGCAGTTTAAGGCTAGCGGGGGGCAGGGGTGAGCAGTTCTTC.

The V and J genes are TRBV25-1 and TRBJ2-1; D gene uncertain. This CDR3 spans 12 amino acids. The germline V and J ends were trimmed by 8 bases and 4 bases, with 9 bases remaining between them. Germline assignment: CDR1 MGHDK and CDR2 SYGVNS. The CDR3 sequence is CASSVIYNEQFF. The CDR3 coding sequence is TGTGCCAGCTCTGTCATATACAATGAGCAGTTCTTC.

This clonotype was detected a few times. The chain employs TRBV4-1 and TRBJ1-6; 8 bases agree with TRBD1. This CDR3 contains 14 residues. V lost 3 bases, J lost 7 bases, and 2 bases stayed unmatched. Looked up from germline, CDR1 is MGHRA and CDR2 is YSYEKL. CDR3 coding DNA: TGCGCCAGCAGCCATTACAGGGGGAATTCACCCCTCCACTTT. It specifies CASSHYRGNSPLHF.

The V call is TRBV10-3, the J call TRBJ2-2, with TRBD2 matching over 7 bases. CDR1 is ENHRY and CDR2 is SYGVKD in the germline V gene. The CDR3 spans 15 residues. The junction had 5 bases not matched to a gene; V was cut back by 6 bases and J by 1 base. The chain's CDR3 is CAIRPGLLNTGELFF. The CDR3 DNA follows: TGTGCCATCAGGCCGGGACTACTGAACACCGGGGAGCTGTTTTTT.

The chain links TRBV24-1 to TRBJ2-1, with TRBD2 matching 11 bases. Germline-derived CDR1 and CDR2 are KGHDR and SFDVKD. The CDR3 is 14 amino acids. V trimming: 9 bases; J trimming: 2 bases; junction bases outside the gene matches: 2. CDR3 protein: CATHSGRAYNEQFF. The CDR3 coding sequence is TGTGCCACCCATAGCGGGAGGGCCTACAATGAGCAGTTCTTC.

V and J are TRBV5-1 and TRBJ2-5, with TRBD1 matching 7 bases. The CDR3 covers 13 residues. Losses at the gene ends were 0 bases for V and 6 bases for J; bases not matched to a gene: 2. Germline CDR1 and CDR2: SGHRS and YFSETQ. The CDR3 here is CASSLDRGKTQYF. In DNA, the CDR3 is TGCGCCAGCAGCTTGGACAGGGGAAAGACCCAGTACTTC.

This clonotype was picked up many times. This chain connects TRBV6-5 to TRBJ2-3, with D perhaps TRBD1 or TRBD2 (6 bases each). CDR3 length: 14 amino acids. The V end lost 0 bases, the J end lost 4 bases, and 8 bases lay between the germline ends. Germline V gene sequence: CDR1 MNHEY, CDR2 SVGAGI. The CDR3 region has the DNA TGTGCCAGCAGTTACTCGGGGGGCGCAGATACGCAGTATTTT. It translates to CASSYSGGADTQYF.

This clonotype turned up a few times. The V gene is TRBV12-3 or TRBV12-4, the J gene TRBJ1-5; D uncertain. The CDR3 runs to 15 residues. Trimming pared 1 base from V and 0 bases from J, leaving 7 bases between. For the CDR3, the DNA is TGTGCCAGCAGTTTAGGAGGGAATAGCAATCAGCCCCAGCATTTT. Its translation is CASSLGGNSNQPQHF.

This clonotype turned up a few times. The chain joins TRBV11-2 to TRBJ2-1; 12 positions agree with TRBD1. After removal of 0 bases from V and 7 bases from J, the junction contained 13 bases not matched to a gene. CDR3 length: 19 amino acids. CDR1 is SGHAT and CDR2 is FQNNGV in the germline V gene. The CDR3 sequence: CASSLEGDPRDRGRNEQFF. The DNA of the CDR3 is TGTGCCAGCAGCTTAGAAGGGGACCCCCGGGACAGGGGGCGGAATGAGCAGTTCTTC.